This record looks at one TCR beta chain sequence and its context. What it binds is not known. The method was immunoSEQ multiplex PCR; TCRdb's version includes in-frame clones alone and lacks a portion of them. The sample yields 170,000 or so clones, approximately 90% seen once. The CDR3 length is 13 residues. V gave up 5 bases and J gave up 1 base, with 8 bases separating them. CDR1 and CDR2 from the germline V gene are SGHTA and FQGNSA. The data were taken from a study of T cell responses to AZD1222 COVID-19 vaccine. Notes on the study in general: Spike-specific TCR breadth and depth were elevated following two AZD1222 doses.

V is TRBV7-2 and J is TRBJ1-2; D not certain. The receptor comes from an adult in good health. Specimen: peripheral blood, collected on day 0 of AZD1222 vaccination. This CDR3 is CASSEQSNYGYTF. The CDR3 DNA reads TGTGCCAGCAGCGAACAGAGTAACTATGGCTACACCTTC.